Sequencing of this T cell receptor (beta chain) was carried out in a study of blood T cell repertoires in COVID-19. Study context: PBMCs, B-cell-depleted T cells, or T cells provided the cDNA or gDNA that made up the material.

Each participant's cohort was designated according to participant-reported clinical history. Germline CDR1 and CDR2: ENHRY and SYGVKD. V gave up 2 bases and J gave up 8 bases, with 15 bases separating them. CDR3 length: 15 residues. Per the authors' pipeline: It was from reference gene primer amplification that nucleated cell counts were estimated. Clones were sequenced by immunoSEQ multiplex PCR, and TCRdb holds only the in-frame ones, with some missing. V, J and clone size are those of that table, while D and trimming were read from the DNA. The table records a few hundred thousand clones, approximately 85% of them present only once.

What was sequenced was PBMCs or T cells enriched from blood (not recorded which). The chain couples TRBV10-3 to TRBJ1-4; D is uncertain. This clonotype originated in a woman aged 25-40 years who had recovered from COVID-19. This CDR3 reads CAISEGRSLGEKLFF. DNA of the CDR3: TGTGCCATCAGTGAGGGGAGGTCCTTAGGCGAAAAACTGTTTTTT.